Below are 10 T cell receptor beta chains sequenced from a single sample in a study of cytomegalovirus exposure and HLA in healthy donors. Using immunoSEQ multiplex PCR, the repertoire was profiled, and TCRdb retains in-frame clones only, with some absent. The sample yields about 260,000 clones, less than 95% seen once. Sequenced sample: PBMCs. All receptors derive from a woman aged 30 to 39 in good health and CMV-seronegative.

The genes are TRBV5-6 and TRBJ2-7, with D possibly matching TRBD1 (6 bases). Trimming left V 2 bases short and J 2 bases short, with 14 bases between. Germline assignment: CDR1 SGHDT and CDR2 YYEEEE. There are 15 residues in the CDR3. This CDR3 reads CASSFRQAAPYEQYF. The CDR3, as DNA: TGTGCCAGCAGCTTTAGACAGGCCGCTCCCTACGAGCAGTACTTC.

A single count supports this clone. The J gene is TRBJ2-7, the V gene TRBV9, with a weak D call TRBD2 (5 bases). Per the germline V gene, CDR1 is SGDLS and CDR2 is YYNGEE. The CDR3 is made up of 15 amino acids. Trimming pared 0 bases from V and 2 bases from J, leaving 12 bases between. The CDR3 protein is CASSVVPAVTYEQYF. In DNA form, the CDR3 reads TGTGCCAGCAGCGTAGTTCCAGCGGTGACCTACGAGCAGTACTTC.

The CDR3 is CSVEIAASYEQYF. The CDR3 nucleotides are TGCAGCGTTGAAATAGCGGCCTCCTACGAGCAGTACTTC. The chain is built from TRBV29-1 and TRBJ2-7, with a tentative D call TRBD2 (6 bases). CDR1 is SQVTM, CDR2 ANQGSEA, per germline. V was shortened by 2 bases and J by 0 bases, with 8 bases between the two germline ends. CDR3 length: 13 residues.

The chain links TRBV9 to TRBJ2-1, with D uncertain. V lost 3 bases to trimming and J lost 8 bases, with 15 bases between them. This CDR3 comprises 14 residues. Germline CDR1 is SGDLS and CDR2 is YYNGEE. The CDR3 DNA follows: TGTGCCAGCAGCGGCTGGTCCCATTCTTATGAGCAGTTCTTC. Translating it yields CASSGWSHSYEQFF.

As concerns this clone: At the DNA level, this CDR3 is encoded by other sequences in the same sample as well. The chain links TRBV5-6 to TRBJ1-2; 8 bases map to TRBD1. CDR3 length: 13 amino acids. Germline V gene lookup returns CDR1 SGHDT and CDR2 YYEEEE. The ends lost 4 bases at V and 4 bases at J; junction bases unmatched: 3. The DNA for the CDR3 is TGTGCCAGCAGCCCAGGGGGCGGCTATGGCTACACCTTC. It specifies CASSPGGGYGYTF.

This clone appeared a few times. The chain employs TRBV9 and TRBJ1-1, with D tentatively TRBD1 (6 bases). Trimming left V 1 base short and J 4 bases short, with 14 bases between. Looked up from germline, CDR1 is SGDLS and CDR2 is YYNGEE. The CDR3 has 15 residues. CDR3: CASSVQGLGSTEAFF. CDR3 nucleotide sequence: TGTGCCAGCAGCGTACAGGGGTTAGGTAGCACTGAAGCTTTCTTT.

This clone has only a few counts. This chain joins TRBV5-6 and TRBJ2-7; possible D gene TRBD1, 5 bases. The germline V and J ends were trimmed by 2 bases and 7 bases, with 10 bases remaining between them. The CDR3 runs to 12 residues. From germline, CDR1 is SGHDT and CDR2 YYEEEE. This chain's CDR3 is CASSFNRREQYF. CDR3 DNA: TGTGCCAGCAGCTTTAACAGGCGGGAGCAGTACTTC.

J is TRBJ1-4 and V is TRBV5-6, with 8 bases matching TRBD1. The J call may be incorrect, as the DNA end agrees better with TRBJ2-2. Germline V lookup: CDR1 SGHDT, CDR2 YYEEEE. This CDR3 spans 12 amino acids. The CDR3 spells CASSRTGRELFF. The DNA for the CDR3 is TGTGCCAGCAGTCGGACAGGGAGGGAGCTGTTTTTT.

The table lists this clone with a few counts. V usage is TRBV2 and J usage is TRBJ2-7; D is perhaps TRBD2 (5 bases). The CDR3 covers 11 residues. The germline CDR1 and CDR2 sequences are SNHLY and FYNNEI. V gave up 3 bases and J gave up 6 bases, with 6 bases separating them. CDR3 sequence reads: CASSDRGEQYF. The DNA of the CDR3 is TGTGCCAGCAGTGACCGGGGCGAGCAGTACTTC.

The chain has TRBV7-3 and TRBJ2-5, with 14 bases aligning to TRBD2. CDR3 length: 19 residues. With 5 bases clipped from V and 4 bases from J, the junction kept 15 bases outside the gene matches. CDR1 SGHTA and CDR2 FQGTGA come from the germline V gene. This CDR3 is CASSPPSRLAGGPGETQYF. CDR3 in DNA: TGTGCCAGCAGCCCCCCTTCGCGACTAGCGGGAGGGCCCGGAGAGACCCAGTACTTC.